This T cell receptor (beta chain) was recovered during a study of cytomegalovirus exposure and HLA in healthy donors. Amplification used 60 Vbeta primers and 13 Jbeta primers. Method: immunoSEQ multiplex PCR; TCRdb's copy keeps in-frame clones and lacks some. The sample lists about 120,000 clones; over 75% were seen once. The sequence derives from a young man in good health and CMV-seropositive. The specimen sequenced was PBMCs.

In DNA form, the CDR3 reads TGTGCCAGCAGCTTGGGGGGAAAGGATCTCGAGCAGTACTTC. Translated, it gives CASSLGGKDLEQYF. The V and J genes are TRBV11-3 and TRBJ2-7, with D possibly TRBD2 on 6 matching bases. The germline V and J ends were trimmed by 3 bases and 6 bases, with 15 bases remaining between them. Germline V lookup: CDR1 SGHNT, CDR2 YENEEA. The CDR3 length is 14 residues.